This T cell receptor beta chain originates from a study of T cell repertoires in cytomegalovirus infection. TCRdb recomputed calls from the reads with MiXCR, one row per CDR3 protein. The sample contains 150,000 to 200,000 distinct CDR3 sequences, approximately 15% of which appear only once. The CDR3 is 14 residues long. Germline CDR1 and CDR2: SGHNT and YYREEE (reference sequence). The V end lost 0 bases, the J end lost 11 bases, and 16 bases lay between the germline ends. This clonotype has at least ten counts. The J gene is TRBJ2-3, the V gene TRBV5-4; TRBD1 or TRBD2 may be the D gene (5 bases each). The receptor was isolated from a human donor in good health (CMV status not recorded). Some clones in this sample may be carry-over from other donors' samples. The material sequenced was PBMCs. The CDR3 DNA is TGTGCCAGCAGCTTGGAAGGGGAAGGAGGAGGGCAGTATTTT. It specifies CASSLEGEGGGQYF.